A selection of T cell receptor beta chains follows, all from one sample in a study of siplizumab effects on memory and regulatory T cells. Assay: immunoSEQ multiplex PCR; the TCRdb copy retains only in-frame clones and omits some. This table holds around 100,000 clones, nearly 95% found once. The specimen was non-Treg CD4+ T cells sorted from blood. The receptor source for this set is a human donor in good health. Each CDR3 is given with its conserved first and last residue. A D gene is named only where the DNA matches it firmly. Rows give clone size only sometimes, using once, few, many, or a class for an expanded clone.

V: TRBV7-3; size: NA; D: NA; J: TRBJ1-2; CDR3: CASSTYHRVRSNGYTF; DNA: TGTGCCAGCAGCACGTATCACAGGGTTCGGAGTAATGGCTACACCTTC
V: TRBV10-3; size: NA; D: NA; J: TRBJ1-1; CDR3: CAIRDYTEAFF; DNA: TGTGCCATCAGGGACTACACTGAAGCTTTCTTT
V: TRBV6-1; size: NA; D: NA; J: TRBJ1-6; CDR3: CASSLELGSNSPLHF; DNA: TGTGCCAGCAGTCTAGAACTGGGATCCAATTCACCCCTCCACTTT
V: TRBV7-8; size: NA; D: TRBD2; J: TRBJ2-7; CDR3: CASRPLAAGRGVGQYF; DNA: TGTGCCAGCAGACCTCTAGCGGCCGGGAGGGGGGTAGGGCAGTACTTC
V: TRBV4-1; size: once; D: NA; J: TRBJ2-5; CDR3: CASSRQTPPRETQYF; DNA: TGCGCCAGCAGCCGACAAACCCCTCCACGAGAGACCCAGTACTTC
V: TRBV7-9; size: NA; D: NA; J: TRBJ2-1; CDR3: CASSPSSYNEQFF; DNA: TGTGCCAGCAGCCCGAGCTCCTACAATGAGCAGTTCTTC
V: TRBV6-1; size: NA; D: NA; J: TRBJ1-3; CDR3: CASSEGGFNSGNTIYF; DNA: TGTGCCAGCAGTGAGGGTGGCTTTAACTCTGGAAACACCATATATTTT
V: TRBV7-6; size: NA; D: TRBD2; J: TRBJ2-7; CDR3: CASSLASAGGYEQYF; DNA: TGTGCCAGCAGCTTAGCTTCAGCGGGGGGCTACGAGCAGTACTTC
V: TRBV5-1; size: NA; D: NA; J: TRBJ2-7; CDR3: CASSPNIQAGITYEQYF; DNA: TGCGCCAGCAGCCCGAATATACAGGCAGGGATCACCTACGAGCAGTACTTC
V: TRBV18; size: NA; D: TRBD1; J: TRBJ2-6; CDR3: CASSRGRGPLSGANVLTF; DNA: TGTGCCAGCTCTAGAGGTAGGGGGCCCCTCTCTGGGGCCAACGTCCTGACTTTC
V: TRBV19; size: NA; D: NA; J: TRBJ2-7; CDR3: CASSIRGWAKQYF; DNA: TGTGCCAGTAGTATCCGGGGGTGGGCGAAGCAGTACTTC
V: TRBV5-1; size: NA; D: NA; J: TRBJ2-1; CDR3: CASSLEGSSYNEQFF; DNA: TGCGCCAGCAGCTTGGAGGGGAGCTCCTACAATGAGCAGTTCTTC
V: TRBV5-4; size: NA; D: NA; J: TRBJ2-7; CDR3: CASSADPQGRAGEQYF; DNA: TGTGCCAGCAGCGCCGACCCGCAGGGTCGAGCGGGCGAGCAGTACTTC
V: TRBV30; size: once; D: TRBD2; J: TRBJ2-4; CDR3: CAWRGLAGSIQYF; DNA: TGTGCCTGGAGAGGACTAGCGGGAAGTATTCAGTACTTC